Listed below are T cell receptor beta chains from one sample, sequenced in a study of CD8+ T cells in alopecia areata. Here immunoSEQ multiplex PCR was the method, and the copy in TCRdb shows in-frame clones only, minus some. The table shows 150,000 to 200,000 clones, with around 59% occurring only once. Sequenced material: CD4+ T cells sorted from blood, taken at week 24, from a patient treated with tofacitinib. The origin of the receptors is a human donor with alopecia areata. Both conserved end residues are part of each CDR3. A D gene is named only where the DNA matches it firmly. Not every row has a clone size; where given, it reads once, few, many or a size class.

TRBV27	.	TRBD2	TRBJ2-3	TGTGCCAGCAGGGGACTAGCGGGGGTCCGGAGCACAGATACGCAGTATTTT	CASRGLAGVRSTDTQYF
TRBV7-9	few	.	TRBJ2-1	TGTGCCAGCAGCGCCGGACCAACCTACAATGAGCAGTTCTTC	CASSAGPTYNEQFF
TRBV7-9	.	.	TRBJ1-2	TGTGCCAGCAGCTTCCCAGGGAGGAATGGCTACACCTTC	CASSFPGRNGYTF
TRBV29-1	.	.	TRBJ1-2	TGCAGCGTGGACCGGGGAAGAGGGGCTTATGGCTACACCTTC	CSVDRGRGAYGYTF
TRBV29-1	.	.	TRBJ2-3	TGCAGCGTGGGCAAAGGGAGGGGGGCGACAGATACGCAGTATTTT	CSVGKGRGATDTQYF
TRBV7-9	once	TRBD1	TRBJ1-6	TGTGCCAGCAGCTCGTTACCGGGACAGGGGAATTCACCCCTCCACTTT	CASSSLPGQGNSPLHF
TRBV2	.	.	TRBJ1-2	TGTGCCAGCAGTGAGCACTATGGCTACACCTTC	CASSEHYGYTF
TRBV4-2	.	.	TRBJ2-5	TGTGCCAGCAGCCAAGTTGGGGACCCCGGGACCCAGTACTTC	CASSQVGDPGTQYF
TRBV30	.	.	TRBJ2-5	TGTGCCTGGAGTGTAAGGGGGGCCTGGGAGACCCAGTACTTC	CAWSVRGAWETQYF
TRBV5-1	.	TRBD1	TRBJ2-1	TGCGCCAGCACCGGGACAGGGTTGAATGAGCAGTTCTTC	CASTGTGLNEQFF
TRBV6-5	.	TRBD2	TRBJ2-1	TGTGCCAGCAGTTACTCTGGACTAGGCGGAATCAATGAGCAGTTCTTC	CASSYSGLGGINEQFF
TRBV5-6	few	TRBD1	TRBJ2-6	TGTGCCAGCAGCTTGGGGGGACAGGGAAGGGCCAACGTCCTGACTTTC	CASSLGGQGRANVLTF
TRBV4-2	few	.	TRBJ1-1	TGTGCCAGCAGCCAAGATACACGGACTGAAGCTTTCTTT	CASSQDTRTEAFF
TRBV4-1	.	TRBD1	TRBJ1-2	TGCGCCAGCAGCCCCCTTAACGGGGACAGGGGTAACTATGGCTACACCTTC	CASSPLNGDRGNYGYTF
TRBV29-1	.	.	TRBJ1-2	TGCAGCGTTTTAAAGTACGGTGGAGGGCAAGCCGTTTATGGCTACACCTTC	CSVLKYGGGQAVYGYTF
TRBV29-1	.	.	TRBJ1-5	TGCAGCGTGGTTCAAGGACGGGGAGGCAATCAGCCCCAGCATTTT	CSVVQGRGGNQPQHF
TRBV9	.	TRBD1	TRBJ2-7	TGTGCCAGCAGCGTACGGGACAGGGTTAACGAGCAGTACTTC	CASSVRDRVNEQYF
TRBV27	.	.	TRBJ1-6	TGTGCCAGCAGCCCTCATGTTAGGGGGGAATCCCTCCACTTT	CASSPHVRGESLHF
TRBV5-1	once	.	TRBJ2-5	TGCGCCAGCAGCTTGGGGCTAGCTGTGGGGGAGACCCAGTACTTC	CASSLGLAVGETQYF
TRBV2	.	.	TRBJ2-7	TGTGCCAGCTACTCCGGCGGACAACGCGAGCAGTACTTC	CASYSGGQREQYF
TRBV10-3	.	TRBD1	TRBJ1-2	TGTGCCATCAGGGAACCGGACAGGGGGCCTGGCTACACCTTC	CAIREPDRGPGYTF
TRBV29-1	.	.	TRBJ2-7	TGCAGCGTTGGGGGGCGGTACGAGCAGTACTTC	CSVGGRYEQYF
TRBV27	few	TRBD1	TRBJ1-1	TGTGCCAGCAGTTTAAGGAGGACAGGGACTGAAGCTTTCTTT	CASSLRRTGTEAFF
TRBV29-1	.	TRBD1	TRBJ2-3	TGCAGCGCGGGAACAGGGGGTGGCACAGATACGCAGTATTTT	CSAGTGGGTDTQYF
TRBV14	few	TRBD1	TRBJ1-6	TGTGCCAGCAGCCACCGACAGGGATACAATAATTCACCCCTCCACTTT	CASSHRQGYNNSPLHF
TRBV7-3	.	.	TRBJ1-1	TGTGCCAGCAGCAGCACGGGACGGAAGAACACTGAAGCTTTCTTT	CASSSTGRKNTEAFF
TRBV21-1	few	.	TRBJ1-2	TGTGCCAGCAGCAACACAGCTCCAGGATACTGCTACACCTTC	CASSNTAPGYCYTF
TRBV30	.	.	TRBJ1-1	TGTGCCTGGGCACAAGCCTATCTGGGGGTCGCTGAAGCTTTCTTT	CAWAQAYLGVAEAFF
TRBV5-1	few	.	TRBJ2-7	TGCGCCAGCAGCTTGGAGGTCATCACGTACTCCTACGAGCAGTACTTC	CASSLEVITYSYEQYF
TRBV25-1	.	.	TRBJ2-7	TGTGCCAGCAGTGAATATCGTTCTGCGGTCAAGCAGTACTTC	CASSEYRSAVKQYF
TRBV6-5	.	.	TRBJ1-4	TGTGCCAGCAGTCGTCGCCGGAGTGAAAAACTGTTTTTT	CASSRRRSEKLFF
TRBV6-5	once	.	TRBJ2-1	TGTGCCAGCAGTTATGAAGGGGGGGCCACCTACAATGAGCAGTTCTTC	CASSYEGGATYNEQFF
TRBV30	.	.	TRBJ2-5	TGTGCCTCAACAGGGCGGACCCAAGAGACCCAGTACTTC	CASTGRTQETQYF